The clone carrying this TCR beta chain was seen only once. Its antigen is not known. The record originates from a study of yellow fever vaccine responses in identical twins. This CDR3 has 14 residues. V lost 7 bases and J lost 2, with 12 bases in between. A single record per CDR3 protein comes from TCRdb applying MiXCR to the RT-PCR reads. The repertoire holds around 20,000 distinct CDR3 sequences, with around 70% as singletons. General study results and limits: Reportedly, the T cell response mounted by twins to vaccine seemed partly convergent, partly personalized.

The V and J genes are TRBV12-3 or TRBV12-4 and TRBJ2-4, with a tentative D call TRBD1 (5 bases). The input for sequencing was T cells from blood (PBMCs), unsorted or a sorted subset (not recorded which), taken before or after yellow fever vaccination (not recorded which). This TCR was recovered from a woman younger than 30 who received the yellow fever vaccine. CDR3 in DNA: TGTGCCAGCATGTTGACAGTGACCAAAAACATTCAGTACTTC. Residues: CASMLTVTKNIQYF.